This T cell receptor beta chain was obtained from a study of blood T cells in healthy people across ages. On this clonotype itself: Its specificity is unknown.

Points from the study as a whole: Observed TCR beta diversity per million T cells went down as age went up. This fall followed a roughly linear course with age.

Next came a second PCR, run for 7 to 11 cycles, which used a sample-barcoded 5' primer along with a J-beta primer mix. TCRdb recomputed calls from the 5' RACE reads with MiXCR, one row per CDR3 protein. The sample shows fewer than 900,000 distinct CDR3 sequences, approximately 49% of them seen only once. Those donating, healthy Caucasian individuals from Russia, were aged 6 to 90. The germline V gene encodes CDR1 SGHTA and CDR2 FQGTGA. This CDR3 comprises 15 residues. After removal of 4 bases from V and 0 bases from J, the junction contained 4 bases not matched to a gene. The source material was blood. The clonotype originates from a woman aged 55-70 years in good health. The chain has TRBV7-3 and TRBJ1-1; 8 bases map to TRBD1. Here the CDR3 DNA reads TGTGCCAGCAGCTCACAGGGGGTCATGAACACTGAAGCTTTCTTT. Amino acid sequence: CASSSQGVMNTEAFF.